This T cell receptor beta chain appears in the sequencing data of a study of blood T cell repertoires in COVID-19. Study at large: T cells, B-cell-depleted T cells, or PBMCs supplied cDNA or gDNA.

Authors' analysis steps: Amplification of reference gene primers provided the estimated nucleated cell counts. This table comes from immunoSEQ multiplex PCR, and its TCRdb copy is limited to in-frame clones, with some not included. V, J and clone size were drawn from that table, and D and trimming were deduced from the DNA. The table includes about 130,000 clones, around four fifths detected once. Sequences were obtained from peripheral blood. The receptor was isolated from a man aged 55 to 70 with acute or convalescent COVID-19.

CDR3 DNA: TGTGCCAGTAGTACGGGACACCTGAACACTGAAGCTTTCTTT. Translation: CASSTGHLNTEAFF. V usage is TRBV19 and J usage is TRBJ1-1; TRBD1 is a possible D gene (6 bases). Germline assignment: CDR1 LNHDA and CDR2 SQIVND (reference sequence). This CDR3 region has 14 residues. V gave up 4 bases and J gave up 0 bases, with 9 bases separating them.